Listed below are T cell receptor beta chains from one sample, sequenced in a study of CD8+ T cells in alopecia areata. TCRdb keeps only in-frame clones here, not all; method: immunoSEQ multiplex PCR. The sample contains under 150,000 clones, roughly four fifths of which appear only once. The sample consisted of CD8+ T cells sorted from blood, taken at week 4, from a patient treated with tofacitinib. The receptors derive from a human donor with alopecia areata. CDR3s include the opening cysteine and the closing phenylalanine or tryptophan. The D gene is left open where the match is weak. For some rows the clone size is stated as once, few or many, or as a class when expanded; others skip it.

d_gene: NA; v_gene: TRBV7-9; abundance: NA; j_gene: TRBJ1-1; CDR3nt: TGTGCCAGCAGCTCGATCGGCGGGGCCATGAACACTGAAGCTTTCTTT; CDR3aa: CASSSIGGAMNTEAFF
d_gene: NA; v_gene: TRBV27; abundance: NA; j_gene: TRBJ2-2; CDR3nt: TGTGCCAGCAGTTTCTTGGAAAACACCGGGGAGCTGTTTTTT; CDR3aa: CASSFLENTGELFF
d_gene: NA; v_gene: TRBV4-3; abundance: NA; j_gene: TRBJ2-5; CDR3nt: TGCGCCAGCAGCCAAGTACCGGCCACAGAGACCCAGTACTTC; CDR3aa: CASSQVPATETQYF
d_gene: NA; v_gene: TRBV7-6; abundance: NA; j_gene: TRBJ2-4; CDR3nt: TGTGCCAGCGGAGATGGGGGATCCGACATTCAGTACTTC; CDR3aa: CASGDGGSDIQYF
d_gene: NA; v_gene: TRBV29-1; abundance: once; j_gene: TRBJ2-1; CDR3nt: TGCAGCGTTGAAGAGCGGAAAATAACCTACAATGAGCAGTTCTTC; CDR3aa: CSVEERKITYNEQFF
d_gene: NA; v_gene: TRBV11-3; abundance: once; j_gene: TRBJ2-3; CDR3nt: TGTGCCAGCAGCACCTGGGGCACAGATACGCAGTATTTT; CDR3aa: CASSTWGTDTQYF
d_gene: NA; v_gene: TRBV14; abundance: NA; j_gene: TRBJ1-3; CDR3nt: TGTGCCAGCAGCCAAGCGGTCAGATACTCTGGAAACACCATATATTTT; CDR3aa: CASSQAVRYSGNTIYF
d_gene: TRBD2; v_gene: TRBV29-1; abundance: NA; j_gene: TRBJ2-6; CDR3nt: TGCAGCGTGCTGAGTGATCGGGGAGGGACTGGGGCCAACGTCCTGACTTTC; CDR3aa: CSVLSDRGGTGANVLTF
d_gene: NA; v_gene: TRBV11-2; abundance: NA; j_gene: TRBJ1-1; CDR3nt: TGTGCCAGCAGCCCACACCCGGGTAAGCACACTGAAGCTTTCTTT; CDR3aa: CASSPHPGKHTEAFF
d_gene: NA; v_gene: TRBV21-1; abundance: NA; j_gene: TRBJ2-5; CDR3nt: TGTGCCAGCAGCCGACAGGGGGCGGGGGTTCTTCCTAAAGAGACCCAGTACTTC; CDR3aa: CASSRQGAGVLPKETQYF
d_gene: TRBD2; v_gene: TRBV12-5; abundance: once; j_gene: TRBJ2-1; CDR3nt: TGTGCTAGCTATCGGACTAGCGTCCATGAGCAGTTCTTC; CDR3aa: CASYRTSVHEQFF
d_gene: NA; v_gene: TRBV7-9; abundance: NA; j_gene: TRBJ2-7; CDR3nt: TGTGCCAGCAGAGGGGCGACCTACGAGCAGTACTTC; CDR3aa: CASRGATYEQYF
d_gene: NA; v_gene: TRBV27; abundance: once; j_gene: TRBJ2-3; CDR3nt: TGTGCCAGCAGGGCCCTAGACACAGATACGCAGTATTTT; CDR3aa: CASRALDTDTQYF
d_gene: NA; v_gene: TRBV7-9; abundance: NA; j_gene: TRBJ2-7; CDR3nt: TGTGCCAGCAGAGGCACTAGTTACGAGCAGTACTTC; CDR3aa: CASRGTSYEQYF
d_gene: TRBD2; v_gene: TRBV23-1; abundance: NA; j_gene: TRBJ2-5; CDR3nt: TGCGCCAGCAGTCAATACGGGACTAGCGGGGACCTTCGGGAGACCCAGTACTTC; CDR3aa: CASSQYGTSGDLRETQYF
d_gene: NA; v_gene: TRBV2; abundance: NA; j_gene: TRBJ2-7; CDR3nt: TGTGCCAGCAGTAAAATCTACGAGCAGTACTTC; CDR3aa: CASSKIYEQYF
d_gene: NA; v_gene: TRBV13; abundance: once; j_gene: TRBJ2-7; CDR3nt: TGTGCCAGCACCTCCCCTGGGGTCTCCTACGAGCAGTACTTC; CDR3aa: CASTSPGVSYEQYF
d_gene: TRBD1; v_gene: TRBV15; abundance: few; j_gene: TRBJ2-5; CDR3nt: TGTGCCACCAGGGCTGGGACAGCAGCCCAAGAGACCCAGTACTTC; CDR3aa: CATRAGTAAQETQYF
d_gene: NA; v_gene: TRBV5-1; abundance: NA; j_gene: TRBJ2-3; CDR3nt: TGCGCCAGCGGATCTAGCACAGATACGCAGTATTTT; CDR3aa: CASGSSTDTQYF
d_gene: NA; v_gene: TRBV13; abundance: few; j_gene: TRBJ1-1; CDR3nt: TGTGCCAGCACCTTAAGGAGGGTGAACACTGAAGCTTTCTTT; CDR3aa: CASTLRRVNTEAFF
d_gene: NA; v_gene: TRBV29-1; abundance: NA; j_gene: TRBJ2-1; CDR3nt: TGCAGCGTTGAAGGAACGGACCTCAGAGGCAATGAGCAGTTCTTC; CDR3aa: CSVEGTDLRGNEQFF
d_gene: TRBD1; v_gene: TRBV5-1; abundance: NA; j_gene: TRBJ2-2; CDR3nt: TGCGCCAGCAGCGTCCGACAGGGATTGAACACCGGGGAGCTGTTTTTT; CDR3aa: CASSVRQGLNTGELFF
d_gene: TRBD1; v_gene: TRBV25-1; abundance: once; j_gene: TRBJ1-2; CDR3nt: TGTGCCAGCAGCCCCGGGACAGGGGGGCTCTATGGCTACACCTTC; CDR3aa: CASSPGTGGLYGYTF
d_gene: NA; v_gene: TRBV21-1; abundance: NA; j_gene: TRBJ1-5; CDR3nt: TGTGCCAGCAGCAAAGCGGCGGGGGACCACCAGCATTTT; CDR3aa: CASSKAAGDHQHF
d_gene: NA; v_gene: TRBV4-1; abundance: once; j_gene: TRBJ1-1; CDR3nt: TGCGCCAGCAGCCAGGCCCAGTTTACGACGGGGGGTACTGAAGCTTTCTTT; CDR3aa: CASSQAQFTTGGTEAFF
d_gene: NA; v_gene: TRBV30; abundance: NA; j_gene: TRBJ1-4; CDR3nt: TGTGCCTGGAGTGTATCCCGAACTCCACCGCCTAATGAAAAACTGTTTTTT; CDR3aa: CAWSVSRTPPPNEKLFF
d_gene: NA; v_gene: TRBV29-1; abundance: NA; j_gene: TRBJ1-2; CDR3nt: TGCAGCGTTGGAGGGAGGGACCATAACTATGGCTACACCTTC; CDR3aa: CSVGGRDHNYGYTF
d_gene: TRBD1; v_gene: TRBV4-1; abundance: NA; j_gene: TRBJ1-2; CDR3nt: TGCGCCAGCAGCCAAGGACAGGGGTTGGACTATGGCTACACCTTC; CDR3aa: CASSQGQGLDYGYTF
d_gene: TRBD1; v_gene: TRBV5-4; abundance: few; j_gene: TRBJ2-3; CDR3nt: TGTGCCAGCAGCCCTCTACCGGGACAGCGAATAACAGATACGCAGTATTTT; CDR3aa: CASSPLPGQRITDTQYF
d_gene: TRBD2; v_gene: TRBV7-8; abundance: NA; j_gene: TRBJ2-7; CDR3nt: TGTGCCAGCAGCTTAGGGCTAGCGGGGGACGAGCAGTACTTC; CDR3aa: CASSLGLAGDEQYF
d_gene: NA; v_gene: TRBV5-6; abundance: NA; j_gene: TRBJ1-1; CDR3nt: TGTGCCAGCAGCGTTTTCGGGACATTCTCTTACACTGAAGCTTTCTTT; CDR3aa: CASSVFGTFSYTEAFF
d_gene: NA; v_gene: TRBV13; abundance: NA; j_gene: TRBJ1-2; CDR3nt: TGTGCCAGCAGCGAACAGGGAAGTAATTCGGGCTACACCTTC; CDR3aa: CASSEQGSNSGYTF
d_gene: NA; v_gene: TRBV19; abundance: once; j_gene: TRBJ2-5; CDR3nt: TGTGCCAGTAGTATAGTAGGGGAAATAATAGAGACCCAGTACTTC; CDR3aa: CASSIVGEIIETQYF
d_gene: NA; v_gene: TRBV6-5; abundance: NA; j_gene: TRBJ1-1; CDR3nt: TGTGCCATAAACAGTGGAACTGAAGCTTTCTTT; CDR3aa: CAINSGTEAFF
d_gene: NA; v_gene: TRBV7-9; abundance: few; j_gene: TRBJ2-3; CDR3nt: TGTGCCAGCAGCCCCACGTGGACAGATACGCAGTATTTT; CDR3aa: CASSPTWTDTQYF
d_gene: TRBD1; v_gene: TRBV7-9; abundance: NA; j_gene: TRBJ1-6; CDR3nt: TGTGCCAGCAGCGCACGACAGGGAACCTCCTATAATTCACCCCTCCACTTT; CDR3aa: CASSARQGTSYNSPLHF
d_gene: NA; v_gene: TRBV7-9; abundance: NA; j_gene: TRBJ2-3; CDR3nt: TGTGCCAGCAGCAAGGAAGGTTGGAACACAGATACGCAGTATTTT; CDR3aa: CASSKEGWNTDTQYF
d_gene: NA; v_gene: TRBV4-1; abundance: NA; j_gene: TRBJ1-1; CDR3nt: TGCGCCAGCAGCCAGCCCAAATCGGGATTTATTGAAGCTTTCTTT; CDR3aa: CASSQPKSGFIEAFF
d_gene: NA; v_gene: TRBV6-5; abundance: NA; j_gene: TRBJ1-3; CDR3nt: TGTGCCAGCAGTTCCTACAGCAGTCCTGGAAACACCATATATTTT; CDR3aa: CASSSYSSPGNTIYF
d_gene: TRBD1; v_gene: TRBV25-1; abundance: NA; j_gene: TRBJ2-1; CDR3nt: TGTGCCAGCAAACAGGGGGCAGGCAATGAGCAGTTCTTC; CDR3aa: CASKQGAGNEQFF
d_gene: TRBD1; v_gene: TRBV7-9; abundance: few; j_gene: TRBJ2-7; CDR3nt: TGTGCCAGCAGCCGGACAGGGACAGACTACGAGCAGTACTTC; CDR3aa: CASSRTGTDYEQYF
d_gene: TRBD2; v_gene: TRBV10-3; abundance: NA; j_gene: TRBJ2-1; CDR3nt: TGTGCCATCAGTGGTGGGACTAGCGGGGCCCTCTTAAACAATGAGCAGTTCTTC; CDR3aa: CAISGGTSGALLNNEQFF